This TCR beta chain stems from a study of identical twins. This clonotype has just a few counts. The germline CDR1 and CDR2 sequences are SQVTM and ANQGSEA. The CDR3 is 17 amino acids. V lost 0 bases and J lost 8, with 23 bases in between. TCRdb reprocessed the 5' RACE reads with MiXCR, giving one entry per CDR3 protein. Of under 350,000 distinct CDR3 sequences listed, 8% to 9.5% were seen once; the top ten hold about 7.1%. These same data were also listed under a study on yellow fever vaccine responses in identical twins.

This sequence originates from a woman between 18 and 29 years old in good health. The chain is built from TRBV29-1 and TRBJ2-1; D might be TRBD2 (6 bases). The sample consisted of CD8+ T cells sorted from blood. CDR3 nucleotides: TGCAGCGTTGAAGACGCGTGGGGGGTCAGCCCAAATTATGAGCAGTTCTTC. As protein: CSVEDAWGVSPNYEQFF.